These 9 T cell receptor beta chains came from one sample sequenced in a study of shared clonotypes between healthy human individuals. Profiling relied on immunoSEQ multiplex PCR, and the TCRdb table lists in-frame clones only, not all of them. Of approximately 2.5 million clones in the sample, approximately 94% were seen once. Sequencing input: naive CD4+ T cells from PBMCs. This sample's subset: CD45RA+ positively selected. These receptors all come from a man between 18 and 29 years old in good health. Some clones in this sample may be carry-over from other donors' samples.

This rearrangement joins TRBV27 to TRBJ1-2; D might be TRBD1 (5 bases). Trimming removed 0 bases from V and 4 bases from J, with 15 bases in between. Germline CDR1 MNHEY, CDR2 SMNVEV (reference sequence). The CDR3 contains 16 residues. CDR3 in amino acids: CASSLSPAYGGYGYTF. The CDR3 coding sequence is TGTGCCAGCAGTTTATCGCCCGCCTATGGGGGCTATGGCTACACCTTC.

The chain links TRBV19 to TRBJ2-7; 8 nucleotides line up with TRBD2. The CDR3 extends over 15 amino acids. Germline values: CDR1 LNHDA, CDR2 SQIVND (reference sequence). V was pared by 6 bases and J by 1 base, with 8 bases of the junction left unmatched. CDR3 loop: CASRQNIAGSYEQYF. The DNA for the CDR3 is TGTGCCAGTAGGCAGAACATAGCGGGGTCCTACGAGCAGTACTTC.

CDR3 amino acids: CASSLGRQGTYEQYF. DNA for the CDR3: TGTGCCAGCAGTTTGGGGAGACAGGGAACCTACGAGCAGTACTTC. V and J are TRBV28 and TRBJ2-7; 7 bases line up with TRBD1. CDR3 length equals 15 residues. V shed 3 bases, J shed 2 bases, and the junction held 7 bases outside the gene matches. Germline values: CDR1 MDHEN, CDR2 SYDVKM.

On this clone: Other DNA variants within this sample encode the same CDR3. The chain uses TRBV6-1 and TRBJ2-7, with D possibly TRBD2 on 5 matching bases. Germline V gives CDR1 MNHNS, CDR2 SASEGT. Trimming left V 0 bases short and J 5 bases short, with 5 bases between. The CDR3 spans 12 residues. CDR3 protein: CASSEAGDEQYF. The CDR3 region has the DNA TGTGCCAGCAGTGAAGCGGGAGACGAGCAGTACTTC.

The V call is TRBV11-3, the J call TRBJ2-6; 8 nucleotides agree with TRBD1. Germline CDR1 reads SGHNT; CDR2 reads YENEEA. Unmatched junction bases numbered 12, after V lost 5 bases and J lost 0 bases. The CDR3 sequence is 19 residues long. This CDR3 reads CASSLRDRNFHSGANVLTF. The CDR3 DNA reads as TGTGCCAGCAGCCTCCGGGACAGGAATTTCCACTCTGGGGCCAACGTCCTGACTTTC.

This chain connects TRBV5-1 to TRBJ2-7; maybe TRBD1 (5 bases). Germline CDR1 is SGHRS and CDR2 is YFSETQ. The CDR3 runs to 13 residues. The germline V and J ends were trimmed by 1 base and 2 bases, with 7 bases remaining between them. The CDR3 region is CASSLSRAYEQYF. The DNA for the CDR3 is TGCGCCAGCAGCTTGAGCAGGGCCTACGAGCAGTACTTC.

This chain connects TRBV5-5 to TRBJ2-2; TRBD1 is a possible D gene (6 bases). Trimming shortened V by 4 bases and J by 1 base, and 11 bases separated the two germline ends. The V gene's germline CDR1 is SGHKS and CDR2 YYEKEE (reference sequence). The CDR3 length is 15 residues. The CDR3 region has the DNA TGTGCCAGCAGCACCCAGACAGGGAACACCGGGGAGCTGTTTTTT. Translated, it gives CASSTQTGNTGELFF. Complete variable domain (other parts from reference TRBV5-5 and TRBJ2-2): DAGVTQSPTHLIKTRGQQVTLRCSPISGHKSVSWYQQVLGQGPQFIFQYYEKEERGRGNFPDRFSARQFPNYSSELNVNALLLGDSALYLCASSTQTGNTGELFFGEGSRLTVL.

The rearrangement joins TRBV11-1 to TRBJ1-5; TRBD1 might be the D (6 bases). This CDR3 region has 15 residues. Trimming removed 3 bases at V and 5 bases at J, with 14 bases between. Germline loops: CDR1 SGHAT, CDR2 FQDESV (reference sequence). The CDR3 protein is CASSLSGRTDQPQHF. The DNA of the CDR3 is TGTGCCAGCAGCTTGTCTGGACGGACAGATCAGCCCCAGCATTTT.

The genes are TRBV5-6 and TRBJ2-7; TRBD2 is a possible D gene (6 bases). Trimming took 2 bases from V and 6 from J, leaving 15 bases between them. Germline CDR1 is SGHDT and CDR2 is YYEEEE. This CDR3 has 14 residues. CDR3 sequence (DNA): TGTGCCAGCAGCTTTCTAGCGTATGAGTCCGAGCAGTACTTC. Translated, it gives CASSFLAYESEQYF.